This TCR beta chain was identified in a study of OX40 agonist ivuxolimab in advanced cancers. Regarding this clone: The antigen remains unidentified.

Whole-study findings and limits: Clonal expansion from baseline to week 6 occurred in both CD4+ and CD8+ T cells. Expanded clones were, on average, more numerous in CD8+ T cells than in CD4+.

TCRdb's table, derived via immunoSEQ multiplex PCR, lists solely in-frame clones and lacks some. The sample shows approximately 56,000 clones, roughly nine tenths of them seen only once. This receptor was obtained from an adult with an advanced solid tumor such as melanoma, head and neck, liver or kidney cancer. The sequences come from CD4+ or CD8+ T cells sorted from blood, collected in a trial of the OX40 agonist ivuxolimab.

This CDR3 is CASSDYGQGAGGYTF. In DNA form, the CDR3 reads TGTGCCAGCAGCGATTATGGGCAGGGGGCGGGTGGCTACACCTTC. The J gene is TRBJ1-2, the V gene TRBV7-8; 8 nucleotides line up with TRBD1. V shed 5 bases and J 7 bases; nucleotides not matched to a gene: 12. Germline CDR1 is SGHVS and CDR2 is FQNEAQ. The CDR3 is 15 amino acids. Looking up the rest from reference TRBV7-8 and TRBJ1-2 gives the full variable domain: GAGVSQSPRYKVAKRGQDVALRCDPISGHVSLFWYQQALGQGPEFLTYFQNEAQLDKSGLPSDRFFAERPEGSVSTLKIQRTQQEDSAVYLCASSDYGQGAGGYTFGSGTRLTVV.